The source of this TCR beta chain is a study of blood T cells in healthy people across ages. Study-wide findings and caveats: Diversity was estimated from one million T cells, and these estimates were considered underestimates. As naive T cell percentage varied, TCR beta diversity correlated strongly with it. Higher diversity, along with more naive CD4+ cells, distinguished long-lived donors from aged donors.

There are 14 residues in the CDR3. Looked up from germline, CDR1 is MNHEY and CDR2 is SMNVEV (reference sequence). V trimming: 6 bases; J trimming: 4 bases; junction bases outside the gene matches: 8. It was with a sample-barcoded 5' primer and a J-beta primer mix that a second PCR of roughly 7 to 12 cycles was run. The template-switch adaptor was a 5' adaptor with 12 random nucleotides. It tagged each cDNA molecule. TCRdb itself ran the 5' RACE reads through MiXCR, one entry per CDR3 protein. The sample records about 970,000 distinct CDR3 sequences, 51% being singletons. As concerns this clonotype: What it binds is unknown.

The receptor comes from a woman aged 55 to 70 in good health. The sample was blood. V and J are TRBV27 and TRBJ2-5; 7 bases map to TRBD2. CDR3 nucleotide sequence: TGTGCCAGCAGATCTCTAGCGGTAGGAGAGACCCAGTACTTC. Its protein product is CASRSLAVGETQYF.